This section outlines one T cell receptor (beta chain) sequence together with its context. This sample was taken from a study of technical replicates of blood from a few donors. Trimming shortened V by 5 bases and J by 3 bases, and 4 bases separated the two germline ends. Germline values: CDR1 SEHNR, CDR2 FQNEAQ (reference sequence). The CDR3 has 11 amino acids. The method was immunoSEQ multiplex PCR; TCRdb's version includes in-frame clones alone and lacks a portion of them. This sample carries 75,000 to 95,000 clones, around 94% of them seen once, and the ten largest clones take roughly 0.25%. Input material: T cells isolated from PBMCs. The clonotype originates from a human donor in good health. The chain couples TRBV7-9 to TRBJ1-1; D gene uncertain. The CDR3: CASSRDTEAFF. The CDR3 DNA follows: TGTGCCAGCAGCCGGGACACTGAAGCTTTCTTT.